Listed here are 9 T cell receptor beta chains from one sample, sequenced in a study of PD-L1 blockade in urothelial cancer. Generated by immunoSEQ multiplex PCR, the TCRdb table keeps only in-frame clones and is missing some. This table holds more than 75,000 clones, around 83% found once. Time point specified: pretreatment peripheral blood. The source material was PBMCs, sampled around atezolizumab (anti-PD-L1) treatment. These receptors all stem from a man aged 60-69 years with urothelial cancer.

The J gene is TRBJ1-1, the V gene TRBV2; perhaps TRBD1 as D (5 bases). CDR1 and CDR2 (germline): SNHLY, FYNNEI. V was shortened by 7 bases and J by 4 bases, with 22 bases between the two germline ends. There are 16 residues in the CDR3. In DNA, the CDR3 is TGTGCCAGCACCCGTTATGGGGGGGAGGTCAGCACTGAAGCTTTCTTT. Its translation is CASTRYGGEVSTEAFF.

The table lists this clone with a few counts. This chain uses TRBV10-3 with TRBJ1-6, with 9 nucleotides matching TRBD1. Germline trimming cut 9 bases from V and 7 bases from J; bases unmatched to any gene: 4. The CDR3 contains 13 residues. Germline CDR1 ENHRY, CDR2 SYGVKD. The CDR3 DNA reads TGTGCCATAACCGGGACAGGGAATTCACCCCTCCACTTT. Protein product: CAITGTGNSPLHF.

V usage is TRBV5-4 and J usage is TRBJ2-6; D not resolved. The germline V gene encodes CDR1 SGHNT and CDR2 YYREEE (reference sequence). CDR3 length: 15 residues. The V and J ends lost 2 bases and 1 base respectively, with 7 bases between them. CDR3 residues: CASSFFISGANVLTF. For the CDR3, the DNA is TGTGCCAGCAGCTTCTTTATATCTGGGGCCAACGTCCTGACTTTC.

The chain recombines TRBV15 with TRBJ1-4; D ambiguous. The germline V and J ends were trimmed by 0 bases and 0 bases, with 8 bases remaining between them. The CDR3 is 16 residues long. CDR1 is LNHNV and CDR2 is YYDKDF in the germline V gene (reference sequence). CDR3 region: CATSRDAGSTNEKLFF. The CDR3 coding sequence is TGTGCCACCAGCAGAGATGCGGGGTCAACTAATGAAAAACTGTTTTTT.

The chain uses TRBV10-3 and TRBJ2-2, with D possibly TRBD2 on 6 matching bases. Germline CDR1 ENHRY, CDR2 SYGVKD. The CDR3 extends over 15 amino acids. Trimming stripped 2 bases from V and 1 base from J, with 8 bases between. The DNA of the CDR3 is TGTGCCATCAGTGAGCGGCGGGGGAACACCGGGGAGCTGTTTTTT. The encoded protein is CAISERRGNTGELFF.

The chain employs TRBV6-1 and TRBJ2-3; unclear D gene. Germline V gene sequence: CDR1 MNHNS, CDR2 SASEGT. Trimming removed 7 bases at V and 0 bases at J, with 14 bases between. The CDR3 is 15 residues long. The CDR3 nucleotides read TGTGCCAGCACTCTGAATACGGTTAGCACAGATACGCAGTATTTT. Its translation is CASTLNTVSTDTQYF.

The V gene is TRBV5-1, the J gene TRBJ2-7; the match to TRBD1 covers 9 bases. This CDR3 is built from 13 residues. CDR1 is SGHRS and CDR2 is YFSETQ in the germline V gene. CDR3 residues: CAPPGTGTYEQYF. DNA of the CDR3: TGCGCTCCCCCCGGGACAGGGACCTACGAGCAGTACTTC. The full variable domain, its missing parts supplied by reference TRBV5-1 and TRBJ2-7, is KAGVTQTPRYLIKTRGQQVTLSCSPISGHRSVSWYQQTPGQGLQFLFEYFSETQRNKGNFPGRFSGRQFSNSRSEMNVSTLELGDSALYLCAPPGTGTYEQYFGPGTRLTVT.

The rearrangement links TRBV6-1 to TRBJ1-5; TRBD1 is a possible D gene (5 bases). Germline V gives CDR1 MNHNS, CDR2 SASEGT. V lost 7 bases to trimming and J lost 5 bases, with 15 bases between them. This CDR3 has 14 residues. CDR3 residues: CASNPEGWDQPQHF. For the CDR3, the DNA is TGTGCCAGCAACCCGGAGGGGTGGGATCAGCCCCAGCATTTT.

The genes are TRBV29-1 and TRBJ1-1; the match to TRBD1 covers 9 bases. Trimming cost V 4 bases and J 6 bases; bases outside gene matches: 6. Germline CDR1 is SQVTM and CDR2 is ANQGSEA. This CDR3 spans 13 amino acids. CDR3 sequence: CSVGGQGGPEAFF. CDR3 in DNA: TGCAGCGTTGGGGGACAGGGTGGGCCTGAAGCTTTCTTT.